The T cell receptor beta chain described here comes from a study of regulatory T cells in long-lasting Graves disease. Building of the TCR beta libraries involved iRepertoire HTBI primers and Arm-PCR of CDR3 regions. Original data processing: Across the samples, identification revealed 55 to 80 TRBV and some 14 TRBJ segments. A single record per CDR3 protein comes from TCRdb applying MiXCR to the multiplex PCR reads. The authors' filters were not applied to this entry. The table includes some 460,000 distinct CDR3 sequences, roughly 15% detected once. Documented time point: newly diagnosed GD, antithyroid drugs for less than 3 months. Making the TCR library involved RNA that had been extracted from PBMCs. This CDR3 is built from 16 residues. Germline V gives CDR1 SNHLY, CDR2 FYNNEI. Trimming left V 1 base short and J 6 bases short, with 16 bases between. This clonotype came up many times. These data were likewise used in another study, on T cells in Graves' hyperthyroidism and ophthalmopathy. That study reports: Stable Graves' hyperthyroidism meant no ophthalmopathy progression within 18 months. Diagnoses were made from clinical symptoms, serum measures (thyroxine and TRAb), thyroid ultrasound and orbital computed tomography.

The sample in question was peripheral blood mononuclear cells (PBMCs), obtained at new diagnosis, from a patient treated with antithyroid drugs. The chain has TRBV2 and TRBJ2-1; possible D gene TRBD1, 5 bases. This clonotype originated in a middle-aged man with Graves disease. The CDR3 reads CASSEEGKGFGNEQFF. The CDR3 DNA follows: TGTGCCAGCAGTGAAGAGGGGAAGGGGTTTGGCAATGAGCAGTTCTTC.